Given below is one TCR beta chain in context. CDR1 and CDR2 (germline): SGDLS, YYNGEE. The trim removed 4 bases at V and 5 bases at J, leaving 8 bases unmatched. The CDR3 is 14 amino acids. These data originate in a study of blood T cell repertoires in COVID-19. Turning to the study itself: The samples span acute and convalescent COVID-19 from the United States, Italy and Spain. Nucleic acid was either cDNA or gDNA, and it came from T cells, B-cell-depleted T cells, or PBMCs.

Per the study methods: Nucleated cell counts were estimated from reference gene primer amplification. Here immunoSEQ multiplex PCR was the method, and the copy in TCRdb shows in-frame clones only, minus some. The D gene and trimming were derived from the DNA, and the V and J assignments and clone size from that table. The sample comprises about 350,000 clones, about 90% of which are singletons, and approximately 3.5% rests with the top ten. The TCR comes from a woman aged 18-30 years who had recovered from COVID-19. The sample was peripheral blood. The chain carries TRBV9 and TRBJ1-1; 7 bases align to TRBD1. CDR3 in amino acids: CASSSRQGKTEAFF. In DNA form, the CDR3 reads TGTGCCAGCAGCTCCCGACAGGGTAAAACTGAAGCTTTCTTT.